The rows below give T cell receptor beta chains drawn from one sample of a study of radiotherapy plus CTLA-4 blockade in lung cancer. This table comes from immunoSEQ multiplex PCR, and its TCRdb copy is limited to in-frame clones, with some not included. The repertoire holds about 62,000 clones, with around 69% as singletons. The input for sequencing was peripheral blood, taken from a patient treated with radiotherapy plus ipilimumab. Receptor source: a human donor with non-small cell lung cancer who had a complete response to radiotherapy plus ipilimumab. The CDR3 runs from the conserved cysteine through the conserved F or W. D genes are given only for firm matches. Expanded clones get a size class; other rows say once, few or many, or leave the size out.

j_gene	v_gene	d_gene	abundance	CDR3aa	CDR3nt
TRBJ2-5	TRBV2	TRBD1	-	CASSGQGKETQYF	TGTGCCAGCAGTGGACAGGGTAAAGAGACCCAGTACTTC
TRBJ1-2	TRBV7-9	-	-	CASSLQGYGYTF	TGTGCCAGCAGCTTACAGGGTTATGGCTACACCTTC
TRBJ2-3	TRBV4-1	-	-	CASSQAQVTDTQYF	TGCGCCAGCAGCCAAGCCCAGGTCACAGATACGCAGTATTTT
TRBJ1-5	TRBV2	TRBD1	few	CASSGQGAFQPQHF	TGTGCCAGCAGTGGACAGGGGGCCTTTCAGCCCCAGCATTTT
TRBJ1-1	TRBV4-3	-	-	CASSRRARDTEAFF	TGCGCCAGCAGCCGCCGGGCGAGGGACACTGAAGCTTTCTTT
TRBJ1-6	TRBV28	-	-	CASSLSGYGTSSYNSPLHF	TGTGCCAGCAGTTTATCAGGGTATGGGACTAGCTCCTATAATTCACCCCTCCACTTT
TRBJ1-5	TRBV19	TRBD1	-	CASSMGTGNQPQHF	TGTGCCAGTAGTATGGGGACAGGCAATCAGCCCCAGCATTTT
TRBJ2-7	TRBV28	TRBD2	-	CASSGTSIHEQYF	TGTGCCAGCAGTGGGACTAGCATCCACGAGCAGTACTTC
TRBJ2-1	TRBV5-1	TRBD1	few	CASRKTGGANNEQFF	TGCGCCAGCAGGAAGACAGGGGGCGCGAATAATGAGCAGTTCTTC
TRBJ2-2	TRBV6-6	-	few	CASSYSRRTGELFF	TGTGCCAGCAGTTACTCGAGGCGCACCGGGGAGCTGTTTTTT
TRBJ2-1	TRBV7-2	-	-	CASRRKGGAGNEQFF	TGTGCCAGCAGGCGTAAGGGGGGGGCGGGGAATGAGCAGTTCTTC
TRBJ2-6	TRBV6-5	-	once	CASSPSSGANVLTF	TGTGCCAGCAGCCCCTCTTCTGGGGCCAACGTCCTGACTTTC
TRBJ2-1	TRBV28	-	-	CASSFLKTAQGYNEQFF	TGTGCCAGCAGTTTTCTCAAGACCGCGCAGGGTTACAATGAGCAGTTCTTC
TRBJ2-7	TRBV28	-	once	CASSLEPSAYEQYF	TGTGCCAGCAGTTTAGAACCCAGCGCCTACGAGCAGTACTTC
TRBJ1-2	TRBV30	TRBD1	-	CAWTYHDRGSYTF	TGTGCCTGGACTTACCACGACAGGGGGAGCTACACCTTC
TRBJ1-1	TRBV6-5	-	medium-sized	CASSFTLANTEAFF	TGTGCCAGCAGTTTCACCCTAGCGAACACTGAAGCTTTCTTT
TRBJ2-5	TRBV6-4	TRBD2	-	CASSDRMASGNQETQYF	TGTGCCAGCAGTGACCGGATGGCTAGCGGAAACCAAGAGACCCAGTACTTC
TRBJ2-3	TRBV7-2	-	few	CASSLGRGRIRDTQYF	TGTGCCAGCAGCTTAGGGCGGGGGCGCATCAGGGATACGCAGTATTTT
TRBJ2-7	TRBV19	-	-	CASSGREFGTYEQYF	TGTGCCAGTAGTGGCCGGGAATTCGGCACCTACGAGCAGTACTTC
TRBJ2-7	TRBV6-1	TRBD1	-	CASRGQGLIYEQYF	TGTGCCAGCAGGGGACAGGGATTAATCTACGAGCAGTACTTC
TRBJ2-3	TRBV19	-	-	CASRQGLSSTDTQYF	TGTGCCAGTAGACAAGGACTTTCGAGCACAGATACGCAGTATTTT
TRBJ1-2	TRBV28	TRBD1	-	CASSLLQGNGYTF	TGTGCCAGCAGTCTACTACAGGGGAATGGCTACACCTTC
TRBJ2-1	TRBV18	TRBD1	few	CASSRAGGFRNEQFF	TGTGCCAGCTCACGTGCAGGGGGCTTTAGGAATGAGCAGTTCTTC
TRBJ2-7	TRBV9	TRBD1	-	CASSVGDRGAFSYEQYF	TGTGCCAGCAGCGTAGGGGACAGGGGCGCCTTCTCCTACGAGCAGTACTTC
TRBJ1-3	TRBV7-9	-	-	CASSLWVTTVSGNTIYF	TGTGCCAGCAGCTTATGGGTGACTACGGTTTCTGGAAACACCATATATTTT
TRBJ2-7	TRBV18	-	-	CASSPGRGSYEQYF	TGTGCCAGCTCACCAGGCCGGGGGTCCTACGAGCAGTACTTC
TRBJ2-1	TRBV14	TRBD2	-	CASRRTSGGTYNEQFF	TGTGCCAGCAGACGGACTAGCGGGGGAACCTACAATGAGCAGTTCTTC
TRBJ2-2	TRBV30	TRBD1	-	CASRQGVSTGELFF	TGTGCCTCTAGGCAGGGGGTGTCCACCGGGGAGCTGTTTTTT
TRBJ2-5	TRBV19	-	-	CASSPSYRVRETQYF	TGTGCCAGTAGTCCAAGCTACAGGGTCCGAGAGACCCAGTACTTC
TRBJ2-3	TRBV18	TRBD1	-	CASSPPNPGQGTDTQYF	TGTGCCAGCTCACCACCTAATCCGGGACAGGGGACAGATACGCAGTATTTT
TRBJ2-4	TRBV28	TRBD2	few	CASSISGSGNIQYF	TGTGCCAGCAGTATTAGCGGGAGTGGGAACATTCAGTACTTC
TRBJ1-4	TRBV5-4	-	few	CASSSGGNRDEKLFF	TGTGCCAGCAGCTCCGGGGGGAATCGGGATGAAAAACTGTTTTTT
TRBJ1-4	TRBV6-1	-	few	CASTEQGLKLFF	TGTGCCAGCACCGAACAGGGTTTAAAACTGTTTTTT
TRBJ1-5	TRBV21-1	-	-	CASKRAQASNQPQHF	TGTGCCAGCAAGAGAGCACAGGCTAGCAATCAGCCCCAGCATTTT
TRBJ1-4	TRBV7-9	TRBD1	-	CASSYRGEEKKLFF	TGTGCCAGCAGCTACAGGGGGGAAGAGAAAAAACTGTTTTTT
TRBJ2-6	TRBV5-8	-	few	CASSPLGAAGANVLTF	TGTGCCAGCAGCCCCTTGGGGGCCGCGGGGGCCAACGTCCTGACTTTC
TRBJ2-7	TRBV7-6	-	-	CASSSQGYSYEQYF	TGTGCCAGCAGCTCTCAGGGATACTCCTACGAGCAGTACTTC
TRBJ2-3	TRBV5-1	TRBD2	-	CASSQLAGTTDTQYF	TGCGCCAGCAGCCAACTAGCGGGGACCACAGATACGCAGTATTTT
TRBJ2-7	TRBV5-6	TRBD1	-	CASSPVTGTSYEQYF	TGTGCCAGCAGCCCTGTGACAGGGACCTCCTACGAGCAGTACTTC
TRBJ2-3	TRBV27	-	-	CASSLRSGISTDTQYF	TGTGCCAGCAGTTTAAGGTCAGGGATAAGCACAGATACGCAGTATTTT
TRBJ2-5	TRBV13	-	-	CASSLVYGQKETQYF	TGTGCCAGCAGCTTAGTGTACGGACAGAAAGAGACCCAGTACTTC
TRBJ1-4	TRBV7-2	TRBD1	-	CASSLRQGPVEKLFF	TGTGCCAGCAGCTTAAGACAGGGCCCCGTTGAAAAACTGTTTTTT
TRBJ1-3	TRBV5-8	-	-	CASSFEQGSGNTIYF	TGTGCCAGCAGCTTCGAACAGGGATCTGGAAACACCATATATTTT
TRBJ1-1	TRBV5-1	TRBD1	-	CASSKTTGAGTEAFF	TGCGCCAGCAGCAAAACGACAGGGGCAGGCACTGAAGCTTTCTTT
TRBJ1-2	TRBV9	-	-	CASSALGAYGYTF	TGTGCCAGCAGCGCGTTAGGGGCCTATGGCTACACCTTC
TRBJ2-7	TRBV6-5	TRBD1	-	CASSYADRDLYEQYF	TGTGCCAGCAGTTACGCAGACAGGGACCTCTACGAGCAGTACTTC
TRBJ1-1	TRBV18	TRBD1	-	CASSPMASGQLNTEAFF	TGTGCCAGCTCACCAATGGCCTCGGGACAGCTGAACACTGAAGCTTTCTTT
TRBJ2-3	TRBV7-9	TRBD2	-	CASSLYSGWGTDTQYF	TGTGCCAGCAGCTTGTATAGCGGGTGGGGCACAGATACGCAGTATTTT